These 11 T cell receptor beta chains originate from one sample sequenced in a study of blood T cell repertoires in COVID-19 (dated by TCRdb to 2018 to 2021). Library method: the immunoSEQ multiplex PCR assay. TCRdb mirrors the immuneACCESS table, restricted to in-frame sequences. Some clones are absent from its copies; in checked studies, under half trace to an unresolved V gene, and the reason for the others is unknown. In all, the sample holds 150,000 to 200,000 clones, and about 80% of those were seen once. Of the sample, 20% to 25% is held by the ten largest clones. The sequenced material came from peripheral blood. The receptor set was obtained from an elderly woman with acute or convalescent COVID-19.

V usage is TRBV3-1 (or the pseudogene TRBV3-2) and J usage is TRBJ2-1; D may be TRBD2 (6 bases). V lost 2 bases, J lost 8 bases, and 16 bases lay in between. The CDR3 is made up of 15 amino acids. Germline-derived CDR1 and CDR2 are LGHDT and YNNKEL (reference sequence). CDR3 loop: CASSQMGLRGDEQFF. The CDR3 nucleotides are TGTGCCAGCAGCCAAATGGGACTTCGAGGGGATGAGCAGTTCTTC.

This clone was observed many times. This CDR3 reads CASSFRQQEKLFF. CDR3 bases: TGTGCCAGCAGCTTCCGACAGCAGGAAAAACTGTTTTTT. The chain combines TRBV11-2 with TRBJ1-4, with D possibly matching TRBD1 (5 bases). In germline, CDR1 is SGHAT, CDR2 FQNNGV. Deletions cut 3 bases from V and 8 bases from J, with 10 bases between. The CDR3 covers 13 residues.

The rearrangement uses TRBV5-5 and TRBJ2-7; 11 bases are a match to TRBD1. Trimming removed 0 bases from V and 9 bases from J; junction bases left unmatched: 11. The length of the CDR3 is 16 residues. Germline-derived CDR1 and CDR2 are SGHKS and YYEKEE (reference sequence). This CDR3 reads CASSLAAGQGGAGQYF. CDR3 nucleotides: TGTGCCAGCAGCTTGGCCGCGGGACAGGGGGGTGCAGGGCAGTACTTC.

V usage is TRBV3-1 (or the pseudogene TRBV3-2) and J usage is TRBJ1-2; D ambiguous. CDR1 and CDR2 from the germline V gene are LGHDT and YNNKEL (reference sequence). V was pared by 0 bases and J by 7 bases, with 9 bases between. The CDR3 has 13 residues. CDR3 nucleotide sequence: TGTGCCAGCAGCCAAGACCGACACCTTGGCTACACCTTC. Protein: CASSQDRHLGYTF.

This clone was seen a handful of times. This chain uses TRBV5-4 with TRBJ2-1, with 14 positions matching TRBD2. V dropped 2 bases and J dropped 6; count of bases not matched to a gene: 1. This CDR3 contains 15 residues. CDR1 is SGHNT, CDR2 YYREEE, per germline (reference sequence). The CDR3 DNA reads TGTGCCAGCAGCTTCGGGACTAGCGGGAGCAATGAGCAGTTCTTC. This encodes CASSFGTSGSNEQFF.

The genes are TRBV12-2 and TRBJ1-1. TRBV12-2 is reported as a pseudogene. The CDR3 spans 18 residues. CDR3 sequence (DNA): TGTGCAAGTCGCTTTAGGGTTTCGCCACCGGGGGGGGACACTGAAGCTTTCTTT. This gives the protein CASRFRVSPPGGDTEAFF.

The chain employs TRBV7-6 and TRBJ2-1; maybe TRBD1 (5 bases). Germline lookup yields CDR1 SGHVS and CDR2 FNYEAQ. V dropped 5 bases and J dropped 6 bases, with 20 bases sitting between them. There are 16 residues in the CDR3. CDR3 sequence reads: CASSLQWGRVGNEQFF. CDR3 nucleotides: TGTGCCAGCAGCCTCCAATGGGGCAGGGTCGGCAATGAGCAGTTCTTC.

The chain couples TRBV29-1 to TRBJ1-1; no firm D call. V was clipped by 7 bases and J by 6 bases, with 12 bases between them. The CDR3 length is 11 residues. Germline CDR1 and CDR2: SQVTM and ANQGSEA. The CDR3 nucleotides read TGCAGCGCTGGAGGGTCCTCTGAAGCTTTCTTT. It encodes CSAGGSSEAFF.

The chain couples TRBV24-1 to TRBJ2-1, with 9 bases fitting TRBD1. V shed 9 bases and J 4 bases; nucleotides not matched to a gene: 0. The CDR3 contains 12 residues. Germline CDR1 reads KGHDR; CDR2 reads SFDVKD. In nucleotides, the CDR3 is TGTGCCACCGGACAGGGGTACAATGAGCAGTTCTTC. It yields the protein CATGQGYNEQFF.

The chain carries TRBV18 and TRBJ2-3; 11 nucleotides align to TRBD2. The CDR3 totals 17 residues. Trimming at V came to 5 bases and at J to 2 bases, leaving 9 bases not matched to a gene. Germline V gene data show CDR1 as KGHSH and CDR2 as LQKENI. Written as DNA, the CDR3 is TGTGCCAGCTCAAAAACCGGGACTAGCGGAAACACAGATACGCAGTATTTT. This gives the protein CASSKTGTSGNTDTQYF.

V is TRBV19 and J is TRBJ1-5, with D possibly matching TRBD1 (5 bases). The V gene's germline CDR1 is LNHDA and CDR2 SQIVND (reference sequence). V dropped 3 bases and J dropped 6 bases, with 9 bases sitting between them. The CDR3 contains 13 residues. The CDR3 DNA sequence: TGTGCCAGTAGTATGGGGGAGGGTCAGCCCCAGCATTTT. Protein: CASSMGEGQPQHF.